Included here is one TCR beta chain sequence, with context. The target of this receptor is not known. Base qualities are not at hand, and no much larger clone is one base apart. The data were taken from a study of T cell responses to AZD1222 COVID-19 vaccine (dated by TCRdb to about 2021). About the study as a whole: AZD1222 recipients whose second dose came at about 4 weeks and those whose second dose came at about 12 weeks were combined into one group, since spike-specific TCR depth and breadth did not differ between the two schedules. A total of approximately 250 trial participants underwent TCR sequencing, of whom 200 to 220 had received two doses of AZD1222 and some 26 had received two doses of the MenACWY control vaccine. Enrollment into the trials was organized by age into subgroups of 18-55, 56-69 and 70-plus years, and those subgroups contained about 160, 30 and 59 TCR-sequenced participants, respectively.

The full study reports these points: Most participants were white British and females outnumbered males, and the authors suggested that clonal diversity may have been underestimated. Spike-specific TCR breadth and depth rose significantly after two AZD1222 doses compared with day 0 and with MenACWY recipients. In the small 56-69-year group, the increase in depth fell short of significance, most likely because of low power. Nearly half of unique spike-specific TCRs reportedly recognized epitopes outside regions mutated in the B.1.351 and B.1.1.7 variants. Conclusions about previously exposed vaccinees are limited because only a handful of AZD1222 recipients were SARS-CoV-2 seropositive at baseline. No day 14 peak-response samples were available, so repertoires were characterized only after the peak T cell response. Vaccine-associated CD4 TCRs spanned the whole spike protein, with dominant responses in regions 160-218 and 743-854.

The time point label, read with the paper, signifies: baseline before first vaccination. Vaccinee samples were obtained from the UK trials COV001 and COV002, which included a single-blind randomized controlled phase 2/3 trial of AZD1222 (ChAdOx1 nCoV-19) in healthy adults. For TCRbeta chain sequencing, PBMC samples from trial participants were taken at day 0 and at day 28 after the second dose. Trimming removed 4 bases from V and 4 bases from J; the gene matches leave 4 bases unexplained. CDR1 and CDR2 are read off the germline V gene as SGDLS and YYNGEE. Taken from cysteine to phenylalanine, the CDR3 has 15 residues. The DNA shown is the 45-base CDR3, in frame from base 1. The CDR3 regions of human TCRbeta chains were subjected to immunosequencing. The original methods were these. Repertoire TCRs were matched against a reference library of SARS-CoV-2-specific TCRs generated with the MIRA antigen-specificity platform. Breadth meant the fraction of unique TCRs that were SARS-CoV-2-associated, whereas depth meant the fraction of total T cells that were SARS-CoV-2-associated. Each spike-specific TCR was assigned to its reactive spike region and to a CD4 or CD8 class using the MIRA data. Log10-transformed breadth and depth values were compared by one-way ANOVA with Sidak's multiple comparisons tests. TCRdb re-hosts the immuneACCESS table, in-frame sequences only. Its copies lack some clones; in the studies checked, an unresolved V gene accounts for under half of them, and the cause for the rest is not known. From that table come the V and J calls and clone size; the DNA was used to work out D and trimming. Here the sample has about 110,000 clones; 85% to 90% occur a single time. The ten largest clones take up 2.5% to 4% of the sample.

Rearrangement joined TRBV9 to TRBJ2-3; TRBD2 lines up with 12 middle nucleotides. This sequence was found in an adult in good health. Source: peripheral blood, taken on day 0 of AZD1222 vaccination. This receptor has the CDR3 CASSWTSGDSDTQYF. The nucleotides are TGTGCCAGCAGCTGGACTAGCGGGGATTCAGATACGCAGTATTTT.